Shown below are 29 T cell receptor beta chains from a single sample sequenced in a study of molecular identifiers for immune sequencing clone quantification. TCRdb recomputed calls from the PCR reads with MiXCR, one row per CDR3 protein. The sample contains under 600,000 distinct CDR3 sequences, roughly 23% of which appear only once. Sequencing used naive CD8+ T cells from blood, with Jurkat cell RNA spiked in. Noted subset: FACS-sorted CD8+CD4-CCR7+CD45RA+ naive T cells. These TCRs come from a human donor in good health. Some libraries in this study had Jurkat cell RNA spiked in.

This clonotype was picked up a small number of times. V usage is TRBV5-5 and J usage is TRBJ2-7, with 15 positions matching TRBD2. V dropped 7 bases and J dropped 7; count of bases not matched to a gene: 9. The CDR3 covers 15 residues. The V gene's germline CDR1 is SGHKS and CDR2 YYEKEE (reference sequence). The CDR3 reads CASFGLAGGPGEQYF. The DNA for the CDR3 is TGTGCCAGCTTCGGACTAGCGGGAGGGCCTGGGGAGCAGTACTTC.

This clonotype was seen just once. V gene TRBV7-8 combines with J gene TRBJ2-2, with TRBD1 as a possible D gene (5 bases). The CDR3 spans 16 residues. V lost 5 bases and J 0 bases, leaving 13 bases between the germline ends. From germline, CDR1 is SGHVS and CDR2 FQNEAQ. The CDR3 nucleotides are TGTGCCAGCAGCCTCACCGACAGAACGAACACCGGGGAGCTGTTTTTT. Translating it yields CASSLTDRTNTGELFF.

This clonotype has a count of ten or more. This chain connects TRBV19 to TRBJ2-3, with TRBD1 matching 9 bases. CDR1 and CDR2 from the germline V gene are LNHDA and SQIVND (reference sequence). Unmatched junction bases numbered 6, after V lost 5 bases and J lost 3 bases. The CDR3 extends over 15 amino acids. CDR3 protein: CASSPDRGRTDTQYF. The CDR3 DNA follows: TGTGCCAGTAGTCCGGACAGGGGAAGGACAGATACGCAGTATTTT.

The rearrangement joins TRBV4-3 to TRBJ1-3, with D hard to call. CDR1 is LGHNA, CDR2 YSLEER, per germline. The CDR3 is 17 residues long. V was pared by 0 bases and J by 2 bases, with 14 bases between. The CDR3: CASSQDGGPVPGNTIYF. The DNA for the CDR3 is TGCGCCAGCAGCCAAGATGGAGGCCCGGTCCCTGGAAACACCATATATTTT.

A word on this clonotype: This sequence may be a read error, since a much larger clone differs from it by one base. This is likely a read error, given that the CDR3 carries no conserved phenylalanine or tryptophan at its end. The chain is built from TRBV20-1 and TRBJ1-1; D unclear. In germline, CDR1 is DFQATT, CDR2 SNEGSKA (reference sequence). The CDR3 sequence is 11 residues long. V dropped 3 bases and J dropped 7 bases, with 9 bases sitting between them. CDR3: CSASRVLEAFL. The CDR3 DNA sequence: TGCAGTGCTAGTAGGGTACTTGAAGCTTTCCTT.

This clonotype was seen only a few times. The chain recombines TRBV6-5 with TRBJ2-7, with 8 bases matching TRBD1. After removal of 1 base from V and 4 bases from J, the junction contained 6 bases not matched to a gene. Germline V CDR1 and CDR2: MNHEY, SVGAGI. The CDR3 is 15 amino acids. The CDR3 is CASSYYAGGFYEQYF. The CDR3 region has the DNA TGTGCCAGCAGTTACTATGCAGGGGGCTTTTACGAGCAGTACTTC.

This clonotype has just one count. The rearrangement joins TRBV21-1 to TRBJ2-5; TRBD2, the table's D call, was not compared with the DNA. TRBV21-1 is annotated as a pseudogene. This CDR3 comprises 18 residues. The CDR3 DNA sequence: TGTGCCAGCAGGGTATCCGGGACTAGCGGATTCCTACAAGAGACCCAGTACTTC. Its protein product is CASRVSGTSGFLQETQYF.

CDR3 nucleotide sequence: TGTGCCAGCAGCCCGACAGGGAACTTTAATGAAGCTTTCTTT. Its translation: CASSPTGNFNEAFF. The chain links TRBV9 to TRBJ1-1; 7 bases line up with TRBD1. With 4 bases clipped from V and 7 bases from J, the junction kept 10 bases outside the gene matches. The CDR3 sequence is 14 residues long. In germline, CDR1 is SGDLS, CDR2 YYNGEE.

This clonotype was seen many times. The rearrangement links TRBV6-5 to TRBJ2-2; 16 nucleotides align to TRBD2. With 5 bases clipped from V and 2 bases from J, the junction kept 11 bases outside the gene matches. Germline CDR1 MNHEY, CDR2 SVGAGI. This CDR3 has 20 residues. The CDR3 sequence: CASSGRAGLAGGYNTGELFF. CDR3 bases: TGTGCCAGCAGTGGGAGGGCGGGACTAGCGGGAGGGTATAACACCGGGGAGCTGTTTTTT.

This clonotype was recorded many times. The junction differs from germline at one of its ends, possibly a read error. The genes are TRBV19 and TRBJ2-7, with 8 bases matching TRBD2. The germline V gene encodes CDR1 LNHDA and CDR2 SQIVND (reference sequence). The CDR3 has 12 amino acids. In DNA, the CDR3 is TGTGCCAGTAGTATACCAGCGGGGGTTAGAGGCTTC. It translates to CASSIPAGVRGF.

V and J are TRBV6-6 and TRBJ1-5; TRBD1 is a possible D gene (5 bases). The CDR3 runs 13 residues. Per germline, CDR1 MNHNY and CDR2 SVGAGI (reference sequence). Trimming cost V 3 bases and J 7 bases, with 10 bases left between them. CDR3 nucleotide sequence: TGTGCCAGCAGTTATGGGGCCCGGCAGCCCCAGCATTTT. Its protein product is CASSYGARQPQHF.

This clonotype appeared a few times. This chain joins TRBV5-1 and TRBJ2-1; TRBD1 is a possible D gene (5 bases). Germline-derived CDR1 and CDR2 are SGHRS and YFSETQ. Trimming stripped 7 bases from V and 5 bases from J, with 16 bases between. CDR3 size: 14 residues. The CDR3 DNA is TGCGCCAGCTCCCAGGGAAGGGTCAACAATGAGCAGTTCTTC. Translation: CASSQGRVNNEQFF.

The V and J genes are TRBV9 and TRBJ2-7; the D gene is possibly TRBD1 (5 bases). Germline V gene sequence: CDR1 SGDLS, CDR2 YYNGEE. Trimming removed 0 bases at V and 3 bases at J, with 13 bases between. There are 15 residues in the CDR3. CDR3 coding DNA: TGTGCCAGCAGCGTAGGGGGCAGTAATATCTACGAGCAGTACGTC. It encodes CASSVGGSNIYEQYV.

There are many counts of this clonotype. V is TRBV7-8 and J is TRBJ2-3; tentatively, D is TRBD1 (5 bases). Between the trimmed V and J ends, which lost 5 bases and 1 base, there was a span of 7 bases. Germline V gives CDR1 SGHVS, CDR2 FQNEAQ. This CDR3 is built from 13 residues. The CDR3 loop reads CASSRGRTDTQYF. The CDR3 region has the DNA TGTGCCAGCAGCAGGGGCCGCACAGATACGCAGTATTTT.

This sequence joins TRBV9 and TRBJ1-1; possible D gene TRBD1, 6 bases. CDR1 and CDR2 (germline): SGDLS, YYNGEE. Between the trimmed V and J ends, which lost 5 bases and 5 bases, there was a span of 13 bases. CDR3 length: 13 amino acids. CDR3 DNA sequence: TGTGCCAGCAGAGGGGGGGAGGGGACTGAAGCTTTCTTT. Translated: CASRGGEGTEAFF. The complete variable domain, with remaining parts taken from reference TRBV9 and TRBJ1-1, reads DSGVTQTPKHLITATGQRVTLRCSPRSGDLSVYWYQQSLDQGLQFLIQYYNGEERAKGNILERFSAQQFPDLHSELNLSSLELGDSALYFCASRGGEGTEAFFGQGTRLTVV.

The V and J genes are TRBV5-1 and TRBJ2-2; no definite D call. V was clipped by 4 bases and J by 3 bases, with 13 bases between them. CDR1 and CDR2 from the germline V gene are SGHRS and YFSETQ. The CDR3 sequence is 15 residues long. Written as DNA, the CDR3 is TGCGCCAGCAGCCCGTGGGATGGAGACACCGGGGAGCTGTTTTTT. Translated, it gives CASSPWDGDTGELFF.

This clonotype has only a few counts. V gene TRBV15 combines with J gene TRBJ2-1, with 7 positions matching TRBD1. Germline V gene lookup returns CDR1 LNHNV and CDR2 YYDKDF (reference sequence). The V and J ends lost 3 bases and 2 bases, in that order; junction bases with no gene match: 1. This CDR3 has 14 amino acids. The CDR3 bases are TGTGCCACCAGCAGGACAGGGACCTACAATGAGCAGTTCTTC. This translates into CATSRTGTYNEQFF. Using reference TRBV15 and TRBJ2-1 for the parts outside the CDR3, the full variable domain is DAMVIQNPRYQVTQFGKPVTLSCSQTLNHNVMYWYQQKSSQAPKLLFHYYDKDFNNEADTPDNFQSRRPNTSFCFLDIRSPGLGDTAMYLCATSRTGTYNEQFFGPGTRLTVL.

This clonotype appeared many times. The chain combines TRBV6-5 with TRBJ1-2; D call uncertain. CDR3 length: 11 amino acids. Between the trimmed V and J ends, which lost 8 bases and 5 bases, there was a span of 9 bases. CDR1 is MNHEY and CDR2 is SVGAGI in the germline V gene. CDR3 sequence reads: CASGLSYGYTF. The CDR3 DNA sequence: TGTGCCAGCGGACTAAGTTATGGCTACACCTTC.

This chain's CDR3 is CAAWETTNEKLFF. CDR3 sequence (DNA): TGTGCCGCGTGGGAGACAACTAATGAAAAACTGTTTTTT. The gene calls are TRBV24-1 and TRBJ1-4; D unresolved. Per germline, CDR1 KGHDR and CDR2 SFDVKD. The V gene lost 12 bases and the J gene lost 0 bases, with 10 bases spanning the gap. The CDR3 contains 13 residues.

In this sample, this clonotype turned up many times. The rearrangement uses TRBV27 and TRBJ2-7, with TRBD2 as a possible D gene (6 bases). The CDR3 consists of 15 residues. Looked up from germline, CDR1 is MNHEY and CDR2 is SMNVEV (reference sequence). Trimming pared 2 bases from V and 2 bases from J, leaving 13 bases between. The CDR3 reads CASSLHRDWPYEQYF. CDR3 nucleotides: TGTGCCAGCAGTTTACACCGGGACTGGCCCTACGAGCAGTACTTC.

This clonotype was seen a few times. The chain carries TRBV19 and TRBJ2-2; no reliable D call. The CDR3 runs 15 residues. Trimming removed 3 bases from V and 2 bases from J, with 10 bases in between. Germline CDR1 is LNHDA and CDR2 is SQIVND (reference sequence). The CDR3 region is CASSMSRTNTGELFF. The CDR3 coding sequence is TGTGCCAGTAGTATGAGCAGGACCAACACCGGGGAGCTGTTTTTT.

This clonotype was found a few times. The chain uses TRBV4-3 and TRBJ2-6; D unresolved. The germline V gene has CDR1 LGHNA and CDR2 YSLEER. V was clipped by 0 bases and J by 0 bases, with 12 bases between them. CDR3 length equals 18 residues. The CDR3 loop reads CASSQDLSGYSGANVLTF. The CDR3, as DNA: TGCGCCAGCAGCCAAGATCTTAGTGGGTACTCTGGGGCCAACGTCCTGACTTTC.

Many counts were recorded for this clonotype. The rearrangement joins TRBV6-5 to TRBJ2-3, with 7 nucleotides matching TRBD1. Germline CDR1 is MNHEY and CDR2 is SVGAGI. The CDR3 has 16 amino acids. V was clipped by 2 bases and J by 5 bases; unmatched bases: 10. In DNA form, the CDR3 reads TGTGCCAGCAGTTACGAGTATACAGGGGTCATAGATACGCAGTATTTT. It encodes CASSYEYTGVIDTQYF.

The rearrangement joins TRBV6-6 to TRBJ1-1, with TRBD1 matching 7 bases. The trim removed 3 bases at V and 5 bases at J, leaving 9 bases unmatched. The length of the CDR3 is 15 residues. Germline V gene sequence: CDR1 MNHNY, CDR2 SVGAGI (reference sequence). The CDR3 here is CASSYEGAAETEAFF. The CDR3 DNA follows: TGTGCCAGCAGTTATGAGGGGGCAGCTGAAACTGAAGCTTTCTTT.

This clonotype was seen many times. This rearrangement joins TRBV5-1 to TRBJ2-7; TRBD1 matches 8 bases. This CDR3 has 14 amino acids. Trimming at V came to 4 bases and at J to 4 bases, leaving 7 bases not matched to a gene. In germline, CDR1 is SGHRS, CDR2 YFSETQ. The CDR3 protein is CASSLGQGIYEQYF. The CDR3 DNA reads TGCGCCAGCAGCCTCGGACAGGGTATATACGAGCAGTACTTC. Based on the CDR3 plus reference TRBV5-1 and TRBJ2-7, the full variable domain is KAGVTQTPRYLIKTRGQQVTLSCSPISGHRSVSWYQQTPGQGLQFLFEYFSETQRNKGNFPGRFSGRQFSNSRSEMNVSTLELGDSALYLCASSLGQGIYEQYFGPGTRLTVT.

The gene calls are TRBV7-6 and TRBJ2-7; 7 nucleotides agree with TRBD2. This CDR3 region has 15 residues. The V segment lost 5 bases and the J segment 3 bases; nucleotides outside the gene matches: 10. From germline, CDR1 is SGHVS and CDR2 FNYEAQ. The CDR3 sequence is CASSQETSTFYEQYF. For the CDR3, the DNA is TGTGCCAGCAGCCAGGAGACTAGCACCTTCTACGAGCAGTACTTC.

J is TRBJ2-7 and V is TRBV27; 11 positions match TRBD1. The germline V gene encodes CDR1 MNHEY and CDR2 SMNVEV (reference sequence). V shed 5 bases and J 3 bases; nucleotides not matched to a gene: 6. There are 15 residues in the CDR3. The CDR3 region has the DNA TGTGCCAGCAGTCTCTTGGGACAGGGGGACTACGAGCAGTACTTC. Protein product: CASSLLGQGDYEQYF.

This clonotype occurred many times. This chain connects TRBV12-3 or TRBV12-4 to TRBJ2-4; a weak D match, TRBD1 (6 bases). The germline V and J ends were trimmed by 8 bases and 3 bases, with 11 bases remaining between them. This CDR3 is built from 13 residues. In DNA form, the CDR3 reads TGTGCCAGCTGGCAAGGGGGCAAAAACATTCAGTACTTC. It translates to CASWQGGKNIQYF.

This chain links TRBV4-1 with TRBJ2-3; D is possibly TRBD2 (6 bases). The V end lost 4 bases, the J end lost 3 bases, and 17 bases lay between the germline ends. This CDR3 has 16 residues. CDR1 MGHRA and CDR2 YSYEKL come from the germline V gene. The CDR3 is CASSPDLLASTDTQYF. The CDR3 nucleotides are TGCGCCAGCAGCCCAGACCTACTAGCATCTACAGATACGCAGTATTTT.